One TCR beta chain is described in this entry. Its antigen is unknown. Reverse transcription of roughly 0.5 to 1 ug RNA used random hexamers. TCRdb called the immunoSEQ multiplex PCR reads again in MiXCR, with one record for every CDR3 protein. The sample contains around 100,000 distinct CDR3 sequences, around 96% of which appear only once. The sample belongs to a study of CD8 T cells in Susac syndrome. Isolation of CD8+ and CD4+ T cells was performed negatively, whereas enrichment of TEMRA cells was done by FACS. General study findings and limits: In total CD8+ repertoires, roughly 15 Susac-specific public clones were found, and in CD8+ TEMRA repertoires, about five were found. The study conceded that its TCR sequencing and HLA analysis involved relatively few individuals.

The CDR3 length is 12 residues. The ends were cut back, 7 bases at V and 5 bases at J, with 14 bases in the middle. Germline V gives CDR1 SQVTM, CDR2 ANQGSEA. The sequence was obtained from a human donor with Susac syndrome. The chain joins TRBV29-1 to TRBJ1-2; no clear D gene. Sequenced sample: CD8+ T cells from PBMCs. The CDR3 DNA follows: TGCAGCGCGGACGCGGAGGAGTATGGCTACACCTTC. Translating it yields CSADAEEYGYTF.